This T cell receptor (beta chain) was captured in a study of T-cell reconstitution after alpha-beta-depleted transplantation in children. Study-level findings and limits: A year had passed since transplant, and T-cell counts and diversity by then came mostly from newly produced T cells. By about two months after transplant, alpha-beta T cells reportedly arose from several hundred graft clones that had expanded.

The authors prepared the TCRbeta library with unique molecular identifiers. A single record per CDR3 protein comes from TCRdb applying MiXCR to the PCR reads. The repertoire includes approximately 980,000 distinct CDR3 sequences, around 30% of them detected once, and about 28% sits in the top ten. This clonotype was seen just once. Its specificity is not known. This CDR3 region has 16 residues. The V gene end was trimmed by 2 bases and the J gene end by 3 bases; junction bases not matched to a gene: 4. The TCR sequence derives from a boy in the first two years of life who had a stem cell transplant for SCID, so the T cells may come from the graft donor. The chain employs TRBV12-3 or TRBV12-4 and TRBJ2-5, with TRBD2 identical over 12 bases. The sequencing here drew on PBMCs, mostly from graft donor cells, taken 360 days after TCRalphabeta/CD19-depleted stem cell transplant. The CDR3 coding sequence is TGTGCCAGCAGTTTAAGGGCTAGCGGGGGGGAAGAGACCCAGTACTTC. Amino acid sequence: CASSLRASGGEETQYF.